This T cell receptor (beta chain) is from a study of HIV-infected patients and healthy controls. TCRdb used MiXCR to reprocess the 5' RACE reads, holding one entry per CDR3 protein. The repertoire holds tens of thousands of distinct CDR3 sequences, with roughly a sixth as singletons. This clonotype was counted at least ten times. Germline-derived CDR1 and CDR2 are LGHDT and YNNKEL (reference sequence). This CDR3 comprises 15 residues. V was pared by 1 base and J by 0 bases, with 2 bases of the junction left unmatched. The TCR comes from a human donor in good health. This sequence joins TRBV3-1 and TRBJ1-1, with 7 nucleotides matching TRBD1. Sample: CD4+ T cells from blood. The chain's CDR3 is CASSQGGQLNTEAFF. In DNA, the CDR3 is TGTGCCAGCAGCCAAGGGGGACAGTTGAACACTGAAGCTTTCTTT.